This is a list of T cell receptor beta chains from one sample in a study of OX40 agonist ivuxolimab in advanced cancers. Repertoires were generated with immunoSEQ multiplex PCR, while TCRdb's copy carries only in-frame clones and drops some. The table includes around 34,000 clones, roughly 84% detected once. The specimen was CD4+ or CD8+ T cells sorted from blood, collected in a trial of the OX40 agonist ivuxolimab. The receptor source for this set is an adult with an advanced solid tumor such as melanoma, head and neck, liver or kidney cancer. The conserved cysteine and the conserved F or W are not part of the CDR3 here.

v_gene,len,j_gene,CDR3aa
TRBV19,14,TRBJ2-6,ASGGQDRSGANVLT
TRBV15,14,TRBJ2-3,ATSRDRAGEGDTQY
TRBV30,12,TRBJ2-6,AWSFDSGANVLT
TRBV15,15,TRBJ1-5,ATSRDRGGQVEQPQH
TRBV6-5,11,TRBJ1-2,ASRNGGNYGYT
TRBV5-1,10,TRBJ2-7,ASSRDRYEQY
TRBV7-8,13,TRBJ1-1,ASSLMGQGSTEAF
TRBV5-4,14,TRBJ2-5,ASSSDASGIQETQY
TRBV7-3,13,TRBJ1-6,ASSLMGTDNSPLH
TRBV9,12,TRBJ2-1,ASSVLHSYNEQF
TRBV9,13,TRBJ2-1,ASSDSGRPYNEQF